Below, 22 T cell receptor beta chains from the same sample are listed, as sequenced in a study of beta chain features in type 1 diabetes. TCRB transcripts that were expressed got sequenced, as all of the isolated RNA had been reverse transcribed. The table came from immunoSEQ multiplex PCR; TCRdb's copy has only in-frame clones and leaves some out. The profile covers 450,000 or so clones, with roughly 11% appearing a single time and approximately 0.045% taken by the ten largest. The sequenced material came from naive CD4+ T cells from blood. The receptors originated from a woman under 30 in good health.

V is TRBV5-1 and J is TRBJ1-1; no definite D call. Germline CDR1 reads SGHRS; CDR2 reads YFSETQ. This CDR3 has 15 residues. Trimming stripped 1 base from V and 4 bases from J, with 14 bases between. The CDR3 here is CASSLFRGSSTEAFF. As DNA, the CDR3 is TGCGCCAGCAGCTTGTTTCGGGGATCGAGCACTGAAGCTTTCTTT.

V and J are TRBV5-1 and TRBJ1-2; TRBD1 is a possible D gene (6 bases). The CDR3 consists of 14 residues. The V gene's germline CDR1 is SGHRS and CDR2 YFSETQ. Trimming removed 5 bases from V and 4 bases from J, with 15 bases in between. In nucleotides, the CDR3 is TGCGCCAGCAGAAGGGTCCAGGACAGCTATGGCTACACCTTC. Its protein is CASRRVQDSYGYTF. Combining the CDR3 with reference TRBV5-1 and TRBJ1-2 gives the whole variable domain KAGVTQTPRYLIKTRGQQVTLSCSPISGHRSVSWYQQTPGQGLQFLFEYFSETQRNKGNFPGRFSGRQFSNSRSEMNVSTLELGDSALYLCASRRVQDSYGYTFGSGTRLTVV.

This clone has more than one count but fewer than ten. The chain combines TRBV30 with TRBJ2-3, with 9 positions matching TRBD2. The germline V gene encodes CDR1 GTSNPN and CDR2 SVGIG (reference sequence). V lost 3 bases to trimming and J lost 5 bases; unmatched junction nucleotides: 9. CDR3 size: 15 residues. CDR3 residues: CAWSRIAGAIDTQYF. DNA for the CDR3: TGTGCCTGGAGCAGGATAGCGGGAGCCATAGATACGCAGTATTTT.

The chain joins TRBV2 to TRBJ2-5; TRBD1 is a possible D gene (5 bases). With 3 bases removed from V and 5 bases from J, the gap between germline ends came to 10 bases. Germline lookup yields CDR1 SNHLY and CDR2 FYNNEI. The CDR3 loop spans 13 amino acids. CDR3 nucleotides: TGTGCCAGCAGTGACTGGGGCTGGGAGACCCAGTACTTC. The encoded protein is CASSDWGWETQYF.

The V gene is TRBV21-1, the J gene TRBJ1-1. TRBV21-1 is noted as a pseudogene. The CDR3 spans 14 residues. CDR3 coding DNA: TGTGCCAGCAGCGTGCAGGACGTGGACACTGAAGCTTTCTTT. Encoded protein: CASSVQDVDTEAFF.

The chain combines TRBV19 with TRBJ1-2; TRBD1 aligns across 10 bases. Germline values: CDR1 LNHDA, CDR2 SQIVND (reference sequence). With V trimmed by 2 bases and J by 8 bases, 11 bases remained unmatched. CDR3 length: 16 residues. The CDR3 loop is CASSISQGTGVEGYTF. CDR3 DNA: TGTGCCAGTAGTATATCCCAGGGGACAGGGGTAGAGGGCTACACCTTC.

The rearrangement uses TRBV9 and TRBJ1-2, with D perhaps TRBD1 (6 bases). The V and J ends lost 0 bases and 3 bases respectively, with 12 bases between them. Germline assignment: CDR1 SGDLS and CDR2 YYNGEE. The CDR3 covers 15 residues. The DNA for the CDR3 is TGTGCCAGCAGCGTAGCGGGGGGCTCACACTATGGCTACACCTTC. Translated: CASSVAGGSHYGYTF. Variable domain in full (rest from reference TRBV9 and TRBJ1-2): DSGVTQTPKHLITATGQRVTLRCSPRSGDLSVYWYQQSLDQGLQFLIQYYNGEERAKGNILERFSAQQFPDLHSELNLSSLELGDSALYFCASSVAGGSHYGYTFGSGTRLTVV.

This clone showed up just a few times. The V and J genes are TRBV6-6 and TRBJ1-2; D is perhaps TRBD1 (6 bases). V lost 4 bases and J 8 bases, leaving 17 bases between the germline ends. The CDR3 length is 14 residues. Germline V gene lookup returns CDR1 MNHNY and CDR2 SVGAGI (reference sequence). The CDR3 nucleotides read TGTGCCAGCAGTTTGGTCAGGGGAGTAGACGGCTACACCTTC. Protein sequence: CASSLVRGVDGYTF.

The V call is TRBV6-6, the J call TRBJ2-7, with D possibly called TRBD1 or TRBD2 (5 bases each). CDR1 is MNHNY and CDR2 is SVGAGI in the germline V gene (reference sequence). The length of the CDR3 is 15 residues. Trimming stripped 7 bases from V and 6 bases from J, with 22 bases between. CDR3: CASMDPGRMSAEQYF. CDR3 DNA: TGTGCCAGCATGGACCCGGGACGGATGAGTGCCGAGCAGTACTTC.

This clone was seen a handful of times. CDR3 amino acids: CASSVLQGTGEQFF. CDR3 DNA sequence: TGTGCCAGCAGCGTGTTGCAGGGGACAGGTGAGCAGTTCTTC. The V gene is TRBV9, the J gene TRBJ2-1, with 8 bases aligning to TRBD1. The CDR3 consists of 14 residues. Germline V gives CDR1 SGDLS, CDR2 YYNGEE. With 2 bases clipped from V and 9 bases from J, the junction kept 7 bases outside the gene matches.

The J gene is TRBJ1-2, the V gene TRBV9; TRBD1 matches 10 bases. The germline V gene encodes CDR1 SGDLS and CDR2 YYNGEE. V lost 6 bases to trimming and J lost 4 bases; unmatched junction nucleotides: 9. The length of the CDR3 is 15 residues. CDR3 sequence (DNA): TGTGCCAGCACCCGTGACAGGGGGCGAGGCTATGGCTACACCTTC. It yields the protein CASTRDRGRGYGYTF.

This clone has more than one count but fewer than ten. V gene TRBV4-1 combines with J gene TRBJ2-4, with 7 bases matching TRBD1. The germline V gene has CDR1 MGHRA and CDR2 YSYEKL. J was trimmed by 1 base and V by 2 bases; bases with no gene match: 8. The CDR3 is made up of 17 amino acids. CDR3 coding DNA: TGCGCCAGCAGCCAATTACCTCCGGGACAGGCCAAAAACATTCAGTACTTC. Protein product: CASSQLPPGQAKNIQYF.

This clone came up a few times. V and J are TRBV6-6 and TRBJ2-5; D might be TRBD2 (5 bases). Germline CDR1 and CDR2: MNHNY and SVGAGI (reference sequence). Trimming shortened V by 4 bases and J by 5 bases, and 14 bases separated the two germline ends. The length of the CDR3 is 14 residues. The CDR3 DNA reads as TGTGCCAGCAGTTTAGCCTCCCAGCGGGAGACCCAGTACTTC. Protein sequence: CASSLASQRETQYF.

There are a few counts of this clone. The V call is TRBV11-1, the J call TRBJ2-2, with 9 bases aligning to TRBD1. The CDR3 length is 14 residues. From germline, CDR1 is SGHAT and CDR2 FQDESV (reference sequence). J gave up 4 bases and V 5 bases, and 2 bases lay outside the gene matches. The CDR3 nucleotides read TGTGCCAGCAGCAGGGACAGGGTCACCGGGGAGCTGTTTTTT. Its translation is CASSRDRVTGELFF.

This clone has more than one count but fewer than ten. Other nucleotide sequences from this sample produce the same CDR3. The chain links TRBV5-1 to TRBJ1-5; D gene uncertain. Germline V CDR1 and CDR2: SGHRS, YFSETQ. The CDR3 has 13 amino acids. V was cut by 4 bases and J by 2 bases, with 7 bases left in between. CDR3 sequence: CASSREGNQPQHF. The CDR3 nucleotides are TGCGCCAGCAGCCGAGAGGGCAATCAGCCCCAGCATTTT.

CDR3 DNA: TGTGCCAGCAGAGACGAGAACTATGGCTACACCTTC. Translating gives CASRDENYGYTF. The chain links TRBV28 to TRBJ1-2; D ambiguous. CDR1 and CDR2 from the germline V gene are MDHEN and SYDVKM. The V and J ends lost 6 bases and 2 bases respectively, with 7 bases between them. The CDR3 contains 12 residues.

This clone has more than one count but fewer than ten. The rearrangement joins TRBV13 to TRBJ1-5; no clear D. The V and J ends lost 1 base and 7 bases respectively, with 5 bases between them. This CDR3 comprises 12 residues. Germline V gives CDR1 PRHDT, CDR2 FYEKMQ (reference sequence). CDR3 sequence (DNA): TGTGCCAGCAGCTTAGTGGGCCAGCCCCAGCATTTT. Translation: CASSLVGQPQHF.

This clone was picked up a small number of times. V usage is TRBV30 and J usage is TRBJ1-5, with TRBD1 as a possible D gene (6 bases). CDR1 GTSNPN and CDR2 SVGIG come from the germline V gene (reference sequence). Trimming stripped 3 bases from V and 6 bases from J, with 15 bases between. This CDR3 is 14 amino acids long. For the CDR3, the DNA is TGTGCCTGGAGCCCTACAGGGCGAGGTCAGCCCCAGCATTTT. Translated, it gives CAWSPTGRGQPQHF.

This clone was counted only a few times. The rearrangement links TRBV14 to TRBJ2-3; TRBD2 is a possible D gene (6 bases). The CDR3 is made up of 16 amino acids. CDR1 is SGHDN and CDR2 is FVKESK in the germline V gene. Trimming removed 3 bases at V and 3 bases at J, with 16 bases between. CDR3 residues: CASSHLTLEGTDTQYF. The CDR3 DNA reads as TGTGCCAGCAGCCATCTCACATTGGAGGGTACAGATACGCAGTATTTT.

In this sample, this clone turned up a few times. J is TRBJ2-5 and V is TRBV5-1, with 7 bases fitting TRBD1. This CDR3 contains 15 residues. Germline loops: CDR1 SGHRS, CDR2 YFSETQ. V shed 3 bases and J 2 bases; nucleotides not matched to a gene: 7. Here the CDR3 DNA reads TGCGCCAGCAGCTCGACAGGGACCCCTCAAGAGACCCAGTACTTC. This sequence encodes CASSSTGTPQETQYF.

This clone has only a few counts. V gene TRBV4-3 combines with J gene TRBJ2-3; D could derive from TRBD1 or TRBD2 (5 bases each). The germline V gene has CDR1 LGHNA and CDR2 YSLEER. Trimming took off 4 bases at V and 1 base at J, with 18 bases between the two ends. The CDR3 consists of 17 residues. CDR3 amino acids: CASSLHSEGQGTDTQYF. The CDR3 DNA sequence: TGCGCCAGCAGCCTCCATAGCGAGGGGCAGGGCACAGATACGCAGTATTTT.

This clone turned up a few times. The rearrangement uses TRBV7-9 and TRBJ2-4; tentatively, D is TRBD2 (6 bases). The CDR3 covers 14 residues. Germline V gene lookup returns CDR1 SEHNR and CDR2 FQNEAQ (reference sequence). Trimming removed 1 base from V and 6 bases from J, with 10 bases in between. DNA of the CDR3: TGTGCCAGCAGCTTAGAAGGCGGGGTAAACATTCAGTACTTC. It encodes CASSLEGGVNIQYF.